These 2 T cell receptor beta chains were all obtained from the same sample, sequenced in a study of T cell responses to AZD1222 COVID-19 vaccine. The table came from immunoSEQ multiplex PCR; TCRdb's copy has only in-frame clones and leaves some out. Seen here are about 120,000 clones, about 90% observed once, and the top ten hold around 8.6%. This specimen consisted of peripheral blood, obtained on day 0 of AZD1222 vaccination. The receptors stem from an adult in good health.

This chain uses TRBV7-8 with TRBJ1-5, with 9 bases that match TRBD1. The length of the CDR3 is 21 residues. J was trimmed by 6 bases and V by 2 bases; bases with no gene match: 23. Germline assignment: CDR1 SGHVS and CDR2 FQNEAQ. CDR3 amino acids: CASSLRGGFFQGQGRGQPQHF. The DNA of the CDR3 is TGTGCCAGCAGCTTACGGGGGGGTTTTTTCCAAGGACAGGGGCGAGGTCAGCCCCAGCATTTT. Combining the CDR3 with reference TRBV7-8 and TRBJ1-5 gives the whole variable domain GAGVSQSPRYKVAKRGQDVALRCDPISGHVSLFWYQQALGQGPEFLTYFQNEAQLDKSGLPSDRFFAERPEGSVSTLKIQRTQQEDSAVYLCASSLRGGFFQGQGRGQPQHFGDGTRLSIL.

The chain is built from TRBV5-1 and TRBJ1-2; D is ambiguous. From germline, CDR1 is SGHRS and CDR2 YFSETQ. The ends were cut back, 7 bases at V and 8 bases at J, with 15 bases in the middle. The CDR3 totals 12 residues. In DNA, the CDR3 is TGCGCCAGCGGCGAGGTACCGGGGGGCTACACCTTC. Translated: CASGEVPGGYTF.